Listed below are T cell receptor beta chains from one sample, sequenced in a study of T-cell memory formation after mild COVID-19. A single record per CDR3 protein comes from TCRdb applying MiXCR to the 5' RACE reads. Of roughly 190,000 distinct CDR3 sequences in the sample, roughly a tenth were seen once. Sequencing was performed on PBMCs or a T cell subset sorted from them (not recorded which). The receptor set was obtained from a man between 18 and 35 years old who had mild COVID-19 (a few samples of this study predate the infection). Cell type and time point are not known. CDR3s include the opening cysteine and the closing phenylalanine or tryptophan. Fields, in order: V gene, D gene, clone size, J gene, CDR3 DNA, CDR3 protein. The D gene is left open where the match is weak. The listing skips clone size in some rows; elsewhere it reads once, few, many or a size class.

v_call: TRBV3-1
d_call: -
clone_size: -
j_call: TRBJ1-2
cdr3_nt: TGTGCCAGCAGCCACACGGGGGGTAGCTATGGCTACACCTTC
cdr3_aa: CASSHTGGSYGYTF

v_call: TRBV27
d_call: TRBD1
clone_size: many
j_call: TRBJ2-5
cdr3_nt: TGTGCCAGCAGCTTACAGGGACAGGGTATCGCCCAGTACTTC
cdr3_aa: CASSLQGQGIAQYF

v_call: TRBV5-5
d_call: -
clone_size: -
j_call: TRBJ1-6
cdr3_nt: TGTGCCAGCAGCTGGGACTCAGGACAGTATAATTCACCCCTCCACTTT
cdr3_aa: CASSWDSGQYNSPLHF

v_call: TRBV7-2
d_call: TRBD2
clone_size: few
j_call: TRBJ2-7
cdr3_nt: TGTGCCAGCAGCTTAGTCGGCACTAGCGGGGGGGTCCTCGAGCAGTACTTC
cdr3_aa: CASSLVGTSGGVLEQYF

v_call: TRBV7-3
d_call: -
clone_size: once
j_call: TRBJ2-2
cdr3_nt: TGTGCCAGCAGCTCTCGGGGCAACGGCCCCGGGGAGCTGTTTTTT
cdr3_aa: CASSSRGNGPGELFF

v_call: TRBV7-2
d_call: TRBD2
clone_size: -
j_call: TRBJ2-3
cdr3_nt: TGTGCCAGCAGCTTAGGGGGGGGTGCGGGGACAGATACGCAGTATTTT
cdr3_aa: CASSLGGGAGTDTQYF

v_call: TRBV6-5
d_call: TRBD2
clone_size: few
j_call: TRBJ2-2
cdr3_nt: TGTGCCAGCAGGGCTAGCGGGGGGGCCTCCCAGGAGCTGTTTTTT
cdr3_aa: CASRASGGASQELFF

v_call: TRBV7-8
d_call: -
clone_size: -
j_call: TRBJ2-5
cdr3_nt: TGTGCCAGCAGCTTATACAGGGGAGGGGAGACCCAGTACTTC
cdr3_aa: CASSLYRGGETQYF

v_call: TRBV5-1
d_call: TRBD1
clone_size: -
j_call: TRBJ1-3
cdr3_nt: TGCGCCAGCTCCGAAGGGGGCGACGGAAACACCATATATTTT
cdr3_aa: CASSEGGDGNTIYF

v_call: TRBV7-2
d_call: -
clone_size: few
j_call: TRBJ2-5
cdr3_nt: TGTGCCAGCAGCTTGACCGTCCGCGAGACCCAGTACTTC
cdr3_aa: CASSLTVRETQYF